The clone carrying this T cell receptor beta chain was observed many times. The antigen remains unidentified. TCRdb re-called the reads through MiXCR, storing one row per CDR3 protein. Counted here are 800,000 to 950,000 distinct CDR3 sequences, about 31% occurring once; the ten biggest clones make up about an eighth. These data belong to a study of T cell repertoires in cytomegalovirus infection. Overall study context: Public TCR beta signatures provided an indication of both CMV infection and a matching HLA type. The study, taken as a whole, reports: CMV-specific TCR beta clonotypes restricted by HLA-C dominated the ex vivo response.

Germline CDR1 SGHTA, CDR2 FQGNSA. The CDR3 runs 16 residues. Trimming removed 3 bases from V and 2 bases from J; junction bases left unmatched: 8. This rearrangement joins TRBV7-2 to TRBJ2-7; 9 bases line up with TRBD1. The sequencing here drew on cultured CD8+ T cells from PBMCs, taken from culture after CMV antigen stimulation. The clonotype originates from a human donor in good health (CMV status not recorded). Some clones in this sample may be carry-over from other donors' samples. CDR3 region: CASSFGTGRDTYEQYV. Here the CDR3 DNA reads TGTGCCAGCAGCTTTGGGACAGGGCGTGATACCTACGAGCAGTACGTC.